Shown below are 19 T cell receptor beta chains from a single sample sequenced in a study of monozygotic twins with inflammatory bowel disease. Each CDR3 protein gets one entry in TCRdb, which reprocessed the 5' RACE reads and gives no DNA. This repertoire includes fewer than 350,000 distinct CDR3 sequences. The source material was blood. The origin of the receptors is a human donor with ulcerative colitis or Crohn's disease, or a healthy co-twin of an affected twin (not recorded which).

This sequence joins TRBV4-1 and TRBJ1-3; the TCRdb call, TRBD1, lacks DNA for checking. CDR1 is MGHRA and CDR2 is YSYEKL in the germline V gene. The CDR3 is made up of 16 amino acids. This chain's CDR3 is CASSQYRGISGNTIYF.

CDR3: CASSYRDTGELFF. The chain couples TRBV6-2 or TRBV6-3 to TRBJ2-2. Germline CDR1 is MNHEY and CDR2 is SVGEGT. This CDR3 has 13 residues.

The genes are TRBV6-5 and TRBJ2-2. The CDR3 totals 13 residues. CDR1 and CDR2 from the germline V gene are MNHEY and SVGAGI. Here the CDR3 reads CASSYVGFGELFF.

The J gene is TRBJ2-1, the V gene TRBV20-1. The CDR3 has 12 residues. Germline CDR1 and CDR2: DFQATT and SNEGSKA (reference sequence). CDR3 residues: CSATLYRHEQFF.

This chain uses TRBV6-2 or TRBV6-3 with TRBJ1-1. The CDR3 is made up of 13 amino acids. Germline loops: CDR1 MNHEY, CDR2 SVGEGT. Here the CDR3 reads CASSYRLRTEAFF.

This CDR3 reads CASSRDWGLFEQYF. The V and J genes are TRBV7-2 and TRBJ2-7; TCRdb returns TRBD1, unconfirmable since there is no DNA. CDR1 and CDR2 (germline): SGHTA, FQGNSA. There are 14 residues in the CDR3.

V gene TRBV7-9 combines with J gene TRBJ1-1. Germline-derived CDR1 and CDR2 are SEHNR and FQNEAQ (reference sequence). This CDR3 contains 16 residues. This CDR3 is CASSLLLTAPNTEAFF.

CDR3 loop: CASSLDPSGGTDTQYF. The rearrangement joins TRBV5-1 to TRBJ2-3; TCRdb lists TRBD2, though no DNA is available to test this call. CDR3 length: 16 residues. Germline lookup yields CDR1 SGHRS and CDR2 YFSETQ.

The V call is TRBV30, the J call TRBJ2-1. The germline gives CDR1 GTSNPN, CDR2 SVGIG (reference sequence). The CDR3 extends over 13 amino acids. CDR3 amino acids: CAWSVRTTMTQFF.

J is TRBJ2-3 and V is TRBV18; TCRdb's assignment of TRBD1 cannot be checked, as there is no DNA. The CDR3 covers 15 residues. CDR1 KGHSH and CDR2 LQKENI come from the germline V gene. The chain's CDR3 is CASSLQGGASDTQYF.

The rearrangement links TRBV7-2 to TRBJ2-7. The CDR3 has 13 residues. CDR1 is SGHTA, CDR2 FQGNSA, per germline. Here the CDR3 reads CASSPMPPYEQYF.

The genes are TRBV12-3 or TRBV12-4 and TRBJ1-5; the D gene TCRdb calls, TRBD1, cannot be checked with no DNA. This CDR3 region has 17 residues. CDR3 loop: CASSTQATGGTNQPQHF.

This CDR3 is CASRPPDANEQFF. J is TRBJ2-1 and V is TRBV12-3 or TRBV12-4; TCRdb returns TRBD2, unconfirmable since there is no DNA. This CDR3 comprises 13 residues.

This chain connects TRBV10-2 to TRBJ1-4; TCRdb's assignment of TRBD1 cannot be checked, as there is no DNA. The CDR3 is 13 residues long. From germline, CDR1 is WSHSY and CDR2 SAAADI. CDR3 residues: CASGEQGREKLFF.

The chain is built from TRBV28 and TRBJ2-5; TCRdb calls TRBD1, which cannot be checked without DNA. The CDR3 contains 13 residues. CDR1 is MDHEN, CDR2 SYDVKM, per germline. The CDR3: CASSSRGIETQYF.

V and J are TRBV5-1 and TRBJ2-3; without DNA, the TCRdb call of TRBD2 cannot be checked. CDR3 size: 15 residues. Per germline, CDR1 SGHRS and CDR2 YFSETQ. This chain's CDR3 is CASSLTSGSADTQYF.

The chain links TRBV20-1 to TRBJ2-7; TCRdb calls TRBD1, which cannot be checked without DNA. The CDR3 length is 14 residues. Germline values: CDR1 DFQATT, CDR2 SNEGSKA (reference sequence). CDR3 in amino acids: CSARGERGPYEQYF.

The chain employs TRBV5-1 and TRBJ2-5; the TCRdb D gene call, TRBD1, has no DNA to confirm it. Germline CDR1 reads SGHRS; CDR2 reads YFSETQ. The CDR3 is made up of 13 amino acids. This CDR3 reads CASKLPGLETQYF. The complete variable domain, with remaining parts taken from reference TRBV5-1 and TRBJ2-5, reads KAGVTQTPRYLIKTRGQQVTLSCSPISGHRSVSWYQQTPGQGLQFLFEYFSETQRNKGNFPGRFSGRQFSNSRSEMNVSTLELGDSALYLCASKLPGLETQYFGPGTRLLVL.

The rearrangement joins TRBV20-1 to TRBJ2-7; the TCRdb D gene call, TRBD2, has no DNA to confirm it. The CDR3 extends over 14 amino acids. The germline V gene encodes CDR1 DFQATT and CDR2 SNEGSKA (reference sequence). CDR3: CSVRLAGGTYEQYF.